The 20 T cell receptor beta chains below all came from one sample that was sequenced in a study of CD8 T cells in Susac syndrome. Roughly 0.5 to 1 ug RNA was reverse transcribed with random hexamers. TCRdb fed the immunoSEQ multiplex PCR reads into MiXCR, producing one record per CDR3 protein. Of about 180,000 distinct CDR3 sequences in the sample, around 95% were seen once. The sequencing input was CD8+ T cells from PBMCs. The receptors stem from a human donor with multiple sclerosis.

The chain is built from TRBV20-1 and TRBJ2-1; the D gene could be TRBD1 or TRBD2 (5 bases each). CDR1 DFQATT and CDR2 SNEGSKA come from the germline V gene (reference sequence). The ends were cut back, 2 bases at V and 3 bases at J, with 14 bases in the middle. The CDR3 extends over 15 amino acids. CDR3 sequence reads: CSARSLAGSYNEQFF. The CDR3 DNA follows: TGCAGTGCTAGATCCTTGGCAGGGAGCTACAATGAGCAGTTCTTC.

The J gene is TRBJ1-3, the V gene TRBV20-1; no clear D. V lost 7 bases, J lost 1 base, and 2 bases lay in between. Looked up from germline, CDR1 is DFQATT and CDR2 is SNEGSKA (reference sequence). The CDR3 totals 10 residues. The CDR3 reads CSGSGNTIYF. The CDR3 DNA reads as TGCAGTGGATCTGGAAACACCATATATTTT.

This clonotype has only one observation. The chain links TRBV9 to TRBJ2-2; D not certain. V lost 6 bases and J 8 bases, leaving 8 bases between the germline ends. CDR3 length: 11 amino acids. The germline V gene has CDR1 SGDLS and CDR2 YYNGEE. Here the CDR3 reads CASKRAGELFF. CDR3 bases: TGTGCCAGCAAACGGGCGGGGGAGCTGTTTTTT.

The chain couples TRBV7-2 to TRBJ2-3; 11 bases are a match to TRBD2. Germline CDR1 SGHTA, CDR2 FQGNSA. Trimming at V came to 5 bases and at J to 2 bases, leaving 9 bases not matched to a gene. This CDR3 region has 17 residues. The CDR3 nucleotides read TGTGCCAGCAGCCTCTATCGGACTAGCGGGTACACAGATACGCAGTATTTT. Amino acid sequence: CASSLYRTSGYTDTQYF.

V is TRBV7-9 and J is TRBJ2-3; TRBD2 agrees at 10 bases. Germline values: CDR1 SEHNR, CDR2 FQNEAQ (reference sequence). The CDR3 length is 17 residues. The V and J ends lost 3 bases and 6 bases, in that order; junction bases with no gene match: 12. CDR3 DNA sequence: TGTGCCAGCAGCTTTTCCACTAGCGGGGACGGAAGGGATACGCAGTATTTT. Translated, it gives CASSFSTSGDGRDTQYF. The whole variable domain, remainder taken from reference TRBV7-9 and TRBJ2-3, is DTGVSQNPRHKITKRGQNVTFRCDPISEHNRLYWYRQTLGQGPEFLTYFQNEAQLEKSRLLSDRFSAERPKGSFSTLEIQRTEQGDSAMYLCASSFSTSGDGRDTQYFGPGTRLTVL.

CDR3 coding DNA: TGTGCCAGCAGTCCCGGGATCTCTAACTATGGCTACACCTTC. The encoded protein is CASSPGISNYGYTF. V and J are TRBV9 and TRBJ1-2, with D unclear. The CDR3 length is 14 residues. Germline V gene data show CDR1 as SGDLS and CDR2 as YYNGEE. Trimming cost V 5 bases and J 0 bases, with 11 bases left between them.

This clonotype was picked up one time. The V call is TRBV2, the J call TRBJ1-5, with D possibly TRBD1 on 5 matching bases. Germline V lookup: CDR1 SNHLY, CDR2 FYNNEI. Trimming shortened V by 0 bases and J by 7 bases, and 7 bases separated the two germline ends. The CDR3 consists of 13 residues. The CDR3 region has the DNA TGTGCCAGCAGTGAAGCGCGGGGGCAGCCCCAGCATTTT. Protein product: CASSEARGQPQHF.

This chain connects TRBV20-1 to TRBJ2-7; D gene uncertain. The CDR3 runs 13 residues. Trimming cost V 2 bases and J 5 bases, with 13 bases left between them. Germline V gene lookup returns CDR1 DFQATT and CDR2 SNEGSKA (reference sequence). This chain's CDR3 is CSARRRKGDEQYF. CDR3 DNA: TGCAGTGCTAGAAGAAGAAAGGGCGACGAGCAGTACTTC.

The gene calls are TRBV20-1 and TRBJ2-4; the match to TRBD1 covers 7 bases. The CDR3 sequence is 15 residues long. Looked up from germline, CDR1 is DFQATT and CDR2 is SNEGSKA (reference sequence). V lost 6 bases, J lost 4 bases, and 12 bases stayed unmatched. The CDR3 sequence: CSANPPGQIKNIQYF. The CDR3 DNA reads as TGCAGTGCCAACCCACCGGGACAGATAAAAAACATTCAGTACTTC.

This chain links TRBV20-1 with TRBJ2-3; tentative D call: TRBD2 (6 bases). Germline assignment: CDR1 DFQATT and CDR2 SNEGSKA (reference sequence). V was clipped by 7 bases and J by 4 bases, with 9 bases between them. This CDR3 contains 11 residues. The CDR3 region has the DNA TGCAGTGGGGAGGAATCAGATACGCAGTATTTT. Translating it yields CSGEESDTQYF.

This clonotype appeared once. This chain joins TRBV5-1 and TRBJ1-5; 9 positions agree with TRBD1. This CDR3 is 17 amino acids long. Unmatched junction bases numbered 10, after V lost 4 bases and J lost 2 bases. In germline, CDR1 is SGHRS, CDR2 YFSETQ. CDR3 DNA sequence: TGCGCCAGCAGCCCGGGACAGGGAATTAGGGGCAATCAGCCCCAGCATTTT. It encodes CASSPGQGIRGNQPQHF.

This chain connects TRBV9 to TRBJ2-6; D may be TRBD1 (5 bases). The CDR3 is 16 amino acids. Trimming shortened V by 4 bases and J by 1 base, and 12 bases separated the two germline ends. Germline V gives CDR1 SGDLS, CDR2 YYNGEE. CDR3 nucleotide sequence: TGTGCCAGCAGCACTAACGCAGGGTCTGGGGCCAACGTCCTGACTTTC. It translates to CASSTNAGSGANVLTF.

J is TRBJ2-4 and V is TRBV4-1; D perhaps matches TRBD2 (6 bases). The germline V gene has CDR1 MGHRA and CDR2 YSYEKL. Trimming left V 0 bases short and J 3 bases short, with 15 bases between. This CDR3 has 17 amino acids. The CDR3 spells CASSQDPLGGSKNIQYF. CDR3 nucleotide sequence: TGCGCCAGCAGCCAAGACCCCCTGGGGGGAAGCAAAAACATTCAGTACTTC.

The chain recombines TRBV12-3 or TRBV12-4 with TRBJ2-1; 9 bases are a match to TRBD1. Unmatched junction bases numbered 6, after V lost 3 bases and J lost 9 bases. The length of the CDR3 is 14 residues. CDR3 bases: TGTGCCAGCAGTTTCCGGACAGGGGCCCGTGAGCAGTTCTTC. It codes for CASSFRTGAREQFF.

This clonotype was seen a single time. The CDR3 DNA is TGTGCCAGCAGTGAAGCTTCTCTCGCCCTCGAGCAGTACTTC. It yields the protein CASSEASLALEQYF. The chain carries TRBV2 and TRBJ2-7; D unresolved. The CDR3 consists of 14 residues. Looked up from germline, CDR1 is SNHLY and CDR2 is FYNNEI. Trimming shortened V by 0 bases and J by 6 bases, and 12 bases separated the two germline ends.

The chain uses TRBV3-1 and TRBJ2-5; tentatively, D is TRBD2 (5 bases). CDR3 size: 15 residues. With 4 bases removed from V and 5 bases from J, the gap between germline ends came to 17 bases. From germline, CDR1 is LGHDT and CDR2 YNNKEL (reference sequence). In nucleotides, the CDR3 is TGTGCCAGCAGCCCGCGACTACTCGGTGTGGAGACCCAGTACTTC. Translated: CASSPRLLGVETQYF.

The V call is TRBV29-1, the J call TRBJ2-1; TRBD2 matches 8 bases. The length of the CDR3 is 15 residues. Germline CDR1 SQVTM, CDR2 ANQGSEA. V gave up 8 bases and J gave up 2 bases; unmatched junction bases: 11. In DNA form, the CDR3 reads TGCAGCTCCCTCGGGGGGGAAAGGACCTACAATGAGCAGTTCTTC. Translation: CSSLGGERTYNEQFF.

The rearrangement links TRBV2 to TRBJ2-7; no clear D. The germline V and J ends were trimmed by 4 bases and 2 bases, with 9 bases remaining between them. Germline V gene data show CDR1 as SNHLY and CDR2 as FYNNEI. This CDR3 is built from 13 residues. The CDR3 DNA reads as TGTGCCAGCAGTGTGACTGGAACCTACGAGCAGTACTTC. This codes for CASSVTGTYEQYF.

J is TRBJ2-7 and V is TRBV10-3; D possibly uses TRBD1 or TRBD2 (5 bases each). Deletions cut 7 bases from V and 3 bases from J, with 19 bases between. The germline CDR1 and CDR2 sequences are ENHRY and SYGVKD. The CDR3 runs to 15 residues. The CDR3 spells CAITPTGTGYYEQYF. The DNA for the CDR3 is TGTGCCATCACCCCTACCGGGACCGGGTACTACGAGCAGTACTTC.

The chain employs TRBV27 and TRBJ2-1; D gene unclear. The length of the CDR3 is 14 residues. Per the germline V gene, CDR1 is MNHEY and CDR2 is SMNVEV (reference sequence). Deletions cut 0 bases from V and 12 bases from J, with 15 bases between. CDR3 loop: CASSLSEFGSGQFF. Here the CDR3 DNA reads TGTGCCAGCAGTTTATCGGAGTTCGGCTCGGGGCAGTTCTTC.